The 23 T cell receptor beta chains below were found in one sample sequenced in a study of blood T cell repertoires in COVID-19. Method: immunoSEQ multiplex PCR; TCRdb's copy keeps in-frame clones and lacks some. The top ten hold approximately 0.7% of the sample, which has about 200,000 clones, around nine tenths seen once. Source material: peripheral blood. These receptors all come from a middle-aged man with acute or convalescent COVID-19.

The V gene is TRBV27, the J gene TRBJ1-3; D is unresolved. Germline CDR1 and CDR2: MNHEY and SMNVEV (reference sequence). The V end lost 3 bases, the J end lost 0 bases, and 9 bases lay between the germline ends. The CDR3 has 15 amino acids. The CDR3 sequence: CASSLTRYSGNTIYF. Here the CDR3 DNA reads TGTGCCAGCAGTTTGACGCGGTACTCTGGAAACACCATATATTTT.

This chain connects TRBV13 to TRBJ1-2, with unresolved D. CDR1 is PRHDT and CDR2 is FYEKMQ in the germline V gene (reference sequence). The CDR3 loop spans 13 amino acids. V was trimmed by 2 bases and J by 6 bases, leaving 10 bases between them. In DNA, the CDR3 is TGTGCCAGCAGCTTAACGGGGATGGATGGCTACACCTTC. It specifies CASSLTGMDGYTF. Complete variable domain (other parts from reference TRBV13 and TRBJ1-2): AAGVIQSPRHLIKEKRETATLKCYPIPRHDTVYWYQQGPGQDPQFLISFYEKMQSDKGSIPDRFSAQQFSDYHSELNMSSLELGDSALYFCASSLTGMDGYTFGSGTRLTVV.

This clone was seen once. The CDR3 DNA reads as TGTGCCAGTAGTCCTATAGCGGGGGGGCTCAGAGACACAGATACGCAGTATTTT. This gives the protein CASSPIAGGLRDTDTQYF. The rearrangement links TRBV19 to TRBJ2-3; 11 bases match TRBD2. This CDR3 comprises 18 residues. Germline loops: CDR1 LNHDA, CDR2 SQIVND (reference sequence). The ends lost 5 bases at V and 2 bases at J; junction bases unmatched: 12.

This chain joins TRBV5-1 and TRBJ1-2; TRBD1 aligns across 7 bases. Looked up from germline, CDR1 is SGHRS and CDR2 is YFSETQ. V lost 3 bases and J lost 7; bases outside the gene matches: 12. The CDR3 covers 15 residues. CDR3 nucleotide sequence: TGCGCCAGCAGCTCCCGGGACAGAAGTCCGCCTGGCTACACCTTC. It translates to CASSSRDRSPPGYTF.

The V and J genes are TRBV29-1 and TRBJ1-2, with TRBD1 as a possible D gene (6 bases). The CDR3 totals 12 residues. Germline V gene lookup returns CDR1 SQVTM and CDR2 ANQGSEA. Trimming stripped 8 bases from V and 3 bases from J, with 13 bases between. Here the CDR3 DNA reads TGCAGCTCGTCGACAGGTGACTATGGCTACACCTTC. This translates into CSSSTGDYGYTF.

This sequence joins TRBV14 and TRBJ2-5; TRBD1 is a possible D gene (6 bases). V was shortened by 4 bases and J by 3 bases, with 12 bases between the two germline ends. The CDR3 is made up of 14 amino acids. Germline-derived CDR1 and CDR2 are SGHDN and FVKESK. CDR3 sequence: CASSPPGHKETQYF. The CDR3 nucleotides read TGTGCCAGCAGCCCCCCGGGACACAAAGAGACCCAGTACTTC.

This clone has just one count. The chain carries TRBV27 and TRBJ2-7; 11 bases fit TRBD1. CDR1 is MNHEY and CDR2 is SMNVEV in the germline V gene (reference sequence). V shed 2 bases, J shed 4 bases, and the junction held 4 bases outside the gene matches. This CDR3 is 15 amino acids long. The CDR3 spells CASSLAGQGAYEQYF. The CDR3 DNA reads TGTGCCAGCAGTTTAGCAGGACAGGGGGCTTACGAGCAGTACTTC.

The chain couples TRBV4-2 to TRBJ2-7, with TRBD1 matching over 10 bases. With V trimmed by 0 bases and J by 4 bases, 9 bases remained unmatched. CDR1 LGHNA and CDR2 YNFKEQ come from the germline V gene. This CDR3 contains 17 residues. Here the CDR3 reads CASSQDLAGTGEYEQYF. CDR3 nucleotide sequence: TGTGCCAGCAGCCAAGACCTCGCCGGGACAGGGGAATACGAGCAGTACTTC.

The CDR3 reads CASRPGQGNHGELFF. The CDR3 DNA is TGTGCCAGCAGACCGGGACAGGGTAATCACGGGGAGCTGTTTTTT. This sequence joins TRBV6-5 and TRBJ2-2, with 9 bases aligning to TRBD1. Germline loops: CDR1 MNHEY, CDR2 SVGAGI. After removal of 6 bases from V and 7 bases from J, the junction contained 9 bases not matched to a gene. This CDR3 contains 15 residues.

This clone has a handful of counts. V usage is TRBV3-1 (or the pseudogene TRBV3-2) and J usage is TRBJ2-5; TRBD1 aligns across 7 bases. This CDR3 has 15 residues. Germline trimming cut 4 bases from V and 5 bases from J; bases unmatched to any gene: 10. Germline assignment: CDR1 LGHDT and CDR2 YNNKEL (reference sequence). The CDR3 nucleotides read TGTGCCAGCAGCCGTAGGGGGCCAAGGGGGGAGACCCAGTACTTC. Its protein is CASSRRGPRGETQYF.

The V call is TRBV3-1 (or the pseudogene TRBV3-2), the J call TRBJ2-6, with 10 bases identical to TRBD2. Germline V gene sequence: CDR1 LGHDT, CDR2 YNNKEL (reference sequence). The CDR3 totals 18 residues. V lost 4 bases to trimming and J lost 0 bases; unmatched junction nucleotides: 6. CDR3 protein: CASSLWTSGGSGANVLTF. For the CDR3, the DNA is TGTGCCAGCAGCCTATGGACTAGCGGAGGCTCTGGGGCCAACGTCCTGACTTTC.

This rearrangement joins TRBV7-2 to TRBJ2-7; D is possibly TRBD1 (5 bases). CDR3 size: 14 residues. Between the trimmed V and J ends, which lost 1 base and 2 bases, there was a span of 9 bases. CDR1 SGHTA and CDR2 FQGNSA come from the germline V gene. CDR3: CASSLERRAYEQYF. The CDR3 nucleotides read TGTGCCAGCAGCTTAGAACGCAGGGCCTACGAGCAGTACTTC.

CDR3 coding DNA: TGTGCCAGCAGCTTGGGGCTCGAGCAGTACTTC. Residues: CASSLGLEQYF. The chain couples TRBV5-5 to TRBJ2-7; D ambiguous. Germline assignment: CDR1 SGHKS and CDR2 YYEKEE (reference sequence). V was pared by 0 bases and J by 6 bases, with 4 bases between. This CDR3 is built from 11 residues.

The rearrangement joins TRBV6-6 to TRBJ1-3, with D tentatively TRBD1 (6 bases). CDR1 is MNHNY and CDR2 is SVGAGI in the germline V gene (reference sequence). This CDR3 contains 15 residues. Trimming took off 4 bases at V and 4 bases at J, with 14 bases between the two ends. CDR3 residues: CASSFKGTIGNTIYF. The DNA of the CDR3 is TGTGCCAGCAGTTTCAAGGGGACAATAGGAAACACCATATATTTT.

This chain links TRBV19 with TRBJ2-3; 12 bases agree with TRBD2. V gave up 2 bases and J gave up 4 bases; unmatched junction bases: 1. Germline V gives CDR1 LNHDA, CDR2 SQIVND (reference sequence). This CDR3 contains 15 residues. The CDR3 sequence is CASSITSGRPDTQYF. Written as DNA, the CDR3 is TGTGCCAGTAGTATAACTAGCGGGAGGCCAGATACGCAGTATTTT.

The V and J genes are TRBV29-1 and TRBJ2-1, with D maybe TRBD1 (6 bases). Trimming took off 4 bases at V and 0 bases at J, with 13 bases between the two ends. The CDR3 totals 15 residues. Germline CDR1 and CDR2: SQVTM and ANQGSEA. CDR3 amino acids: CSVGQAFSSYNEQFF. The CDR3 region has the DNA TGCAGCGTTGGACAGGCCTTCAGCTCCTACAATGAGCAGTTCTTC.

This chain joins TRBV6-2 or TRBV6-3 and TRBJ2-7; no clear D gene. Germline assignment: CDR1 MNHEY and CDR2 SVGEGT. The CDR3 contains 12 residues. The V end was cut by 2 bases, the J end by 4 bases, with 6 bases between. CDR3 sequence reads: CASSYVQYEQYF. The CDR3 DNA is TGTGCCAGCAGTTACGTTCAATACGAGCAGTACTTC.

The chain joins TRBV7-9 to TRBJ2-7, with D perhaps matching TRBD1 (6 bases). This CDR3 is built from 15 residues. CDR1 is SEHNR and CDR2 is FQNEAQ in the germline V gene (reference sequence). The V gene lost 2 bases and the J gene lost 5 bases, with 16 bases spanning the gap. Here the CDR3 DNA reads TGTGCCAGCAGCTTACCTTTACAGGGCATGCACGAGCAGTACTTC. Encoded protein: CASSLPLQGMHEQYF.

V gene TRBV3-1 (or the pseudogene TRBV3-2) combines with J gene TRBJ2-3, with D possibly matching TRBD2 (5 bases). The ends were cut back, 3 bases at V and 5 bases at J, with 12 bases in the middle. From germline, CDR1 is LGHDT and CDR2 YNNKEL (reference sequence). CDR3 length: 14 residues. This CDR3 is CASSQSGVVDTQYF. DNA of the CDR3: TGTGCCAGCAGCCAGTCCGGGGTTGTAGATACGCAGTATTTT.

CDR3 sequence reads: CASTLRGLTEAFF. CDR3 coding DNA: TGTGCCAGCACCCTCCGGGGTTTGACTGAAGCTTTCTTT. The V and J genes are TRBV13 and TRBJ1-1; unclear D gene. Germline CDR1 PRHDT, CDR2 FYEKMQ (reference sequence). Trimming removed 7 bases at V and 5 bases at J, with 14 bases between. The length of the CDR3 is 13 residues. Using reference TRBV13 and TRBJ1-1 for the parts outside the CDR3, the full variable domain is AAGVIQSPRHLIKEKRETATLKCYPIPRHDTVYWYQQGPGQDPQFLISFYEKMQSDKGSIPDRFSAQQFSDYHSELNMSSLELGDSALYFCASTLRGLTEAFFGQGTRLTVV.

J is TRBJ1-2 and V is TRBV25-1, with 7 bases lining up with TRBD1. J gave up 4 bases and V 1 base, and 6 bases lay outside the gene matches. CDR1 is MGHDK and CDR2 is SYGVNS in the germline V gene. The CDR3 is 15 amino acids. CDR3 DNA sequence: TGTGCCAGCAGTGAATGGAACAGGGGAGTCTATGGCTACACCTTC. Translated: CASSEWNRGVYGYTF.

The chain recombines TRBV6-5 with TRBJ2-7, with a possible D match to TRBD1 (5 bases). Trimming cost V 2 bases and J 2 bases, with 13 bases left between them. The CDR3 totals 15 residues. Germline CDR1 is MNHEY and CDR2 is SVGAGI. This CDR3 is CASSYGPLDTYEQYF. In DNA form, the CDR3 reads TGTGCCAGCAGTTACGGGCCACTGGACACCTACGAGCAGTACTTC.

The CDR3 DNA sequence: TGTGCCAGCAGCGTAGGTAGTAGCGGGAGGACCGGGGAGCTGTTTTTT. Translating gives CASSVGSSGRTGELFF. The chain joins TRBV9 to TRBJ2-2; TRBD2 agrees at 10 bases. With V trimmed by 0 bases and J by 5 bases, 4 bases remained unmatched. The V gene's germline CDR1 is SGDLS and CDR2 YYNGEE. The CDR3 consists of 16 residues.